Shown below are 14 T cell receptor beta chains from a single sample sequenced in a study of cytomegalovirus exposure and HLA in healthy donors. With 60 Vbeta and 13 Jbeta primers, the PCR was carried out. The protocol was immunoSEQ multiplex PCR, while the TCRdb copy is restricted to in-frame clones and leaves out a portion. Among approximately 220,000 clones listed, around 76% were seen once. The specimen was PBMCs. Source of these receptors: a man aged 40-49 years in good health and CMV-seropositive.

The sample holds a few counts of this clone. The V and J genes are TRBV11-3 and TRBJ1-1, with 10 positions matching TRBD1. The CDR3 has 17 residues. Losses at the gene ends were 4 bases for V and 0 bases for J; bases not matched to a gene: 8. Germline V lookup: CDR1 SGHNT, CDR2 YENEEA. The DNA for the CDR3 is TGTGCCAGCAGCTACTTCCCAGGGACAGGGGTGAACACTGAAGCTTTCTTT. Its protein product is CASSYFPGTGVNTEAFF.

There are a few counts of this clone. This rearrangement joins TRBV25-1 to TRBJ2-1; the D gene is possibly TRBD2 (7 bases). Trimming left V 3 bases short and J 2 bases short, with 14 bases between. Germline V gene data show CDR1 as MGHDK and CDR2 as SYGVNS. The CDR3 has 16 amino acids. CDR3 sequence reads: CASSDPRGGAYNEQFF. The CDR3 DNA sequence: TGTGCCAGCAGTGACCCCCGAGGGGGGGCCTACAATGAGCAGTTCTTC.

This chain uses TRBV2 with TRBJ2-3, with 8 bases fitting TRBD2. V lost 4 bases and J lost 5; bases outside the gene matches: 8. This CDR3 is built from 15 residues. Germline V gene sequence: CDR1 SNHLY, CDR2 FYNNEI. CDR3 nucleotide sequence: TGTGCCAGCAGTGCACGGGGTGCGGGGGGAGATACGCAGTATTTT. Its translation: CASSARGAGGDTQYF.

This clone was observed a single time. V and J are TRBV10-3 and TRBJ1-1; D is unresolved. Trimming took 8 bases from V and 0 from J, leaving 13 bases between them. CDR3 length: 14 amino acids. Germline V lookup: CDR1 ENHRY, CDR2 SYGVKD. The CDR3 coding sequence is TGTGCCATCGGTTCCGGGGTTATGAACACTGAAGCTTTCTTT. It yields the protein CAIGSGVMNTEAFF.

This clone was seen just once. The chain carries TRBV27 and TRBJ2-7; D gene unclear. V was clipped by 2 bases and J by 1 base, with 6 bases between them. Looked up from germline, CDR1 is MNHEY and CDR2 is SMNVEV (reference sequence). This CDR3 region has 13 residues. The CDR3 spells CASSLTRSYEQYF. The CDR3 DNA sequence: TGTGCCAGCAGTTTAACCAGGTCCTACGAGCAGTACTTC.

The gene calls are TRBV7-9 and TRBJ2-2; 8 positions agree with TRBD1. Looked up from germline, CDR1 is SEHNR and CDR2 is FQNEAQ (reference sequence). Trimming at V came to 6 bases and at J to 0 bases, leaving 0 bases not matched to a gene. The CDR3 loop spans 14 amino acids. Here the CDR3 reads CASRGQANTGELFF. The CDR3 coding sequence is TGTGCCAGCAGGGGACAGGCGAACACCGGGGAGCTGTTTTTT.

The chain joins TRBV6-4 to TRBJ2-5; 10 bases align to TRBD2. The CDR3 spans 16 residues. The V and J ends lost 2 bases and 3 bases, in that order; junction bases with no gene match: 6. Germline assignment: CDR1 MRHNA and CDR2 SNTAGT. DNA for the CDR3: TGTGCCAGCAGTGACGAGCGGGAGGGAAGGGAAGAGACCCAGTACTTC. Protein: CASSDEREGREETQYF.

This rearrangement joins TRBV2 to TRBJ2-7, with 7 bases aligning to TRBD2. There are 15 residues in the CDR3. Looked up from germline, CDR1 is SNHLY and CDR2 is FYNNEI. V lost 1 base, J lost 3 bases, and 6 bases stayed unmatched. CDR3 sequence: CASSEGLADLYEQYF. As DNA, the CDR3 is TGTGCCAGCAGTGAAGGGCTAGCGGATCTCTACGAGCAGTACTTC.

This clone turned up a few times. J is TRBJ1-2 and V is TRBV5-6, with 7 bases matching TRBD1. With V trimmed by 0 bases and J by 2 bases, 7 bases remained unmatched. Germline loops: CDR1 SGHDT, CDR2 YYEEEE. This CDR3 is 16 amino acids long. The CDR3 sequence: CASSLGLSTGNYGYTF. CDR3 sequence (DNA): TGTGCCAGCAGCTTGGGTCTGTCGACAGGGAACTATGGCTACACCTTC.

The CDR3 region is CASSLVAGVGNEQFF. As DNA, the CDR3 is TGTGCCAGCAGCTTAGTAGCGGGGGTCGGGAATGAGCAGTTCTTC. The chain uses TRBV7-8 and TRBJ2-1, with 9 positions matching TRBD2. CDR1 SGHVS and CDR2 FQNEAQ come from the germline V gene. CDR3 size: 15 residues. The V and J ends lost 1 base and 7 bases, in that order; junction bases with no gene match: 5.

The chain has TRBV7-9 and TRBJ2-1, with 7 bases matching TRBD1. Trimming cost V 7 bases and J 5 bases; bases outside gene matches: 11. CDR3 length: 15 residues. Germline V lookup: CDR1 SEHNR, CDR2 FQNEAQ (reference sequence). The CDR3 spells CASTSQGTADNEQFF. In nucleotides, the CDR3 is TGTGCCAGCACCTCCCAGGGGACAGCCGACAATGAGCAGTTCTTC.

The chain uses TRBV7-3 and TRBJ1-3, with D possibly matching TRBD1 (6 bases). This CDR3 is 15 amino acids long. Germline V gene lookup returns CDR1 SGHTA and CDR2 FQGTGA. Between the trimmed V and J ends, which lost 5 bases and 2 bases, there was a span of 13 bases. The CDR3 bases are TGTGCCAGCAGCGTCTCCGGGGGGCCTGGAAACACCATATATTTT. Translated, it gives CASSVSGGPGNTIYF.

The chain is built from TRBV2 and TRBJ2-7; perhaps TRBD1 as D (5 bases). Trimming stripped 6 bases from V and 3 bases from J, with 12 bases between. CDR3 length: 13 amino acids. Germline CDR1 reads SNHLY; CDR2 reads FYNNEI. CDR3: CASRDRTIYEQYF. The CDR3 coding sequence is TGTGCCAGCAGAGATCGGACAATCTACGAGCAGTACTTC.

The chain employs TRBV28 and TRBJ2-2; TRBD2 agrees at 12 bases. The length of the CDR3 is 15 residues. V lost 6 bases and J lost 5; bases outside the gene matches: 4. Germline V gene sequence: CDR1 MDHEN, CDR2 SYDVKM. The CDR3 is CASSETSGRTGELFF. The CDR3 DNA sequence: TGTGCCAGCAGCGAGACTAGCGGGAGAACCGGGGAGCTGTTTTTT.